This TCR beta chain was profiled in a study of T cells in Graves' hyperthyroidism and ophthalmopathy. This clonotype was recorded many times. Hyperthyroidism, newly diagnosed and lasting under 2 months, affected patients aged 18 to 65. Diagnoses rested on clinical symptoms, serum thyroxine and TRAb, thyroid ultrasound and orbital computed tomography. About 10 ml fresh peripheral blood yielded the PBMCs. RNA transcripts provided the source from which TCR beta CDR3 regions were amplified. HTBI primers were the set used in a first-round RT-PCR of the TCR CDR3. One entry per CDR3 protein, called by TCRdb with MiXCR from the multiplex PCR reads. The sample consists of around 480,000 distinct CDR3 sequences, over 13% of them appearing once. This sequence originates from a woman under 30 with Graves' hyperthyroidism. Sequencing was carried out using blood.

In DNA form, the CDR3 reads TGTGCCAGCAGTTACCCTAGACAGGGGGCGAATTCACCCCTCCACTTT. Amino acids: CASSYPRQGANSPLHF. The J gene is TRBJ1-6, the V gene TRBV12-3 or TRBV12-4, with TRBD1 matching over 10 bases. The junction had 7 bases not matched to a gene; V was cut back by 4 bases and J by 7 bases. CDR3 length: 16 amino acids.